This T cell receptor beta chain was observed in a study of Ad26.COV2.S vaccination and SARS-CoV-2 variants. Study information: The donor belonged to the COV1001 Ad26.COV2.S trial arm. Study outcomes and limitations: Substantial response breadth was reportedly seen for spike-specific CD8+ and CD4+ T cells after vaccination. Higher spike-specific TCR breadth was found in vaccine recipients than in placebo recipients.

Indicated treatment: about 20 received Ad26.COV2.S at low or high dose, single or two shots; roughly 5 received placebo; per-sample allocation not given. All samples were drawn on day 63, counting from the first vaccine or placebo injection. In Boston, the donor was an adult between 18-55 years of age. TCRdb keeps only in-frame clones here, not all; method: immunoSEQ multiplex PCR. The sample comprises 400,000 or so clones, approximately 90% of which are singletons, and about 3.6% rests with the top ten. Notes on this clone: The antigen remains unidentified.

The germline CDR1 and CDR2 sequences are LNHNV and YYDKDF (reference sequence). The CDR3 length is 14 residues. V was trimmed by 1 base and J by 3 bases, leaving 9 bases between them. Sequences were derived from peripheral blood, sampled in a trial of Ad26.COV2.S vaccine versus placebo. This TCR was recovered from a person aged 18-65 years who received the Ad26.COV2.S COVID-19 vaccine or a placebo. This chain joins TRBV15 and TRBJ1-2; D uncertain. This CDR3 is CATSRGRTDYGYTF. The CDR3 DNA sequence: TGTGCCACCAGCAGAGGTCGGACGGACTATGGCTACACCTTC.